This entry lists 31 T cell receptor beta chains sequenced from one sample in a study of identical twins. TCRdb used MiXCR to reprocess the 5' RACE reads, holding one entry per CDR3 protein. The data hold 500,000 to 700,000 distinct CDR3 sequences, with just over 7% observed a single time. This sample was shared with a second study, whose subject was yellow fever vaccine responses in identical twins.

Sample: PBMCs. The receptors derive from a young woman in good health.

This chain links TRBV3-1 with TRBJ1-4; D gene unclear. V gave up 0 bases and J gave up 2 bases, with 7 bases separating them. Germline V CDR1 and CDR2: LGHDT, YNNKEL (reference sequence). The CDR3 contains 15 residues. This CDR3 reads CASSQEGFTNEKLFF. CDR3 bases: TGTGCCAGCAGCCAAGAGGGTTTTACTAATGAAAAACTGTTTTTT.

This clonotype was counted only a few times. The chain couples TRBV27 to TRBJ2-7; 7 nucleotides agree with TRBD1. The junction had 7 bases not matched to a gene; V was cut back by 3 bases and J by 2 bases. Germline V gene lookup returns CDR1 MNHEY and CDR2 SMNVEV (reference sequence). The CDR3 has 15 amino acids. CDR3 in DNA: TGTGCCAGCAGTTTGGAAGGGGGCCCCACCTACGAGCAGTACTTC. This gives the protein CASSLEGGPTYEQYF.

The chain couples TRBV20-1 to TRBJ2-1; 14 nucleotides align to TRBD2. The junction had 13 bases not matched to a gene; V was cut back by 6 bases and J by 12 bases. This CDR3 is built from 15 residues. The germline V gene encodes CDR1 DFQATT and CDR2 SNEGSKA (reference sequence). CDR3 region: CSARPGTSGRQRQFF. CDR3 DNA sequence: TGCAGTGCCAGGCCCGGGACTAGCGGGAGACAGAGGCAGTTCTTC.

The rearrangement uses TRBV6-1 and TRBJ2-1; the D is unclear. V was cut by 5 bases and J by 2 bases, with 10 bases left in between. Germline-derived CDR1 and CDR2 are MNHNS and SASEGT. The CDR3 sequence is 14 residues long. The CDR3 region has the DNA TGTGCCAGCAGTCCTACGGTTCCCTACAATGAGCAGTTCTTC. It specifies CASSPTVPYNEQFF.

The rearrangement joins TRBV10-3 to TRBJ2-2; D not certain. V was pared by 2 bases and J by 0 bases, with 7 bases between. Germline-derived CDR1 and CDR2 are ENHRY and SYGVKD. The CDR3 has 15 amino acids. This CDR3 reads CAISEGRPNTGELFF. CDR3 DNA sequence: TGTGCCATCAGTGAGGGCAGGCCGAACACCGGGGAGCTGTTTTTT.

In this sample, this clonotype turned up many times. The chain couples TRBV5-1 to TRBJ2-1; D is undetermined. Trimming shortened V by 0 bases and J by 2 bases, and 9 bases separated the two germline ends. Germline values: CDR1 SGHRS, CDR2 YFSETQ. The CDR3 covers 15 residues. CDR3 nucleotide sequence: TGCGCCAGCAGCTTGGCCCCTACGGCCTACAATGAGCAGTTCTTC. Its protein is CASSLAPTAYNEQFF.

This clonotype turned up a few times. J is TRBJ2-3 and V is TRBV14, with unresolved D. This CDR3 spans 17 amino acids. V lost 0 bases and J lost 3, with 16 bases in between. Per germline, CDR1 SGHDN and CDR2 FVKESK. This CDR3 is CASSQESSGLPTDTQYF. CDR3 coding DNA: TGTGCCAGCAGCCAAGAAAGCTCAGGTTTACCAACAGATACGCAGTATTTT.

This clonotype was detected only a few times. J is TRBJ2-3 and V is TRBV12-3 or TRBV12-4, with a tentative D call TRBD2 (5 bases). Trimming cost V 6 bases and J 4 bases, with 14 bases left between them. The CDR3 has 14 amino acids. The CDR3 DNA sequence: TGTGCCAGCAGCCCAACGGACGGGGCAGATACGCAGTATTTT. Protein: CASSPTDGADTQYF.

This clonotype came up a few times. The CDR3 reads CASSPEISYEQYV. The DNA of the CDR3 is TGTGCCAGCTCCCCAGAAATTAGTTACGAGCAGTACGTC. The rearrangement joins TRBV18 to TRBJ2-7; D not certain. CDR1 is KGHSH and CDR2 is LQKENI in the germline V gene. This CDR3 has 13 residues. V lost 6 bases to trimming and J lost 4 bases, with 13 bases between them.

This clonotype has just a few counts. The rearrangement uses TRBV7-6 and TRBJ1-4; TRBD1 matches 8 bases. The CDR3 contains 15 residues. V lost 2 bases and J lost 6; bases outside the gene matches: 5. The V gene's germline CDR1 is SGHVS and CDR2 FNYEAQ. DNA for the CDR3: TGTGCCAGCAGCTTATCGACAGGGGTATATGAAAAACTGTTTTTT. It is translated as CASSLSTGVYEKLFF.

The rearrangement links TRBV6-5 to TRBJ2-7, with D possibly being TRBD1 or TRBD2 (5 bases each). Germline CDR1 and CDR2: MNHEY and SVGAGI. V lost 0 bases and J 2 bases, leaving 11 bases between the germline ends. The CDR3 length is 15 residues. The CDR3 DNA follows: TGTGCCAGCAGTTACTCGGGGGATCCTACCTACGAGCAGTACTTC. Protein: CASSYSGDPTYEQYF.

This clonotype was observed a few times. This chain joins TRBV7-6 and TRBJ2-3, with D possibly matching TRBD2 (5 bases). The CDR3 runs 20 residues. Trimming removed 7 bases from V and 4 bases from J, with 33 bases in between. Looked up from germline, CDR1 is SGHVS and CDR2 is FNYEAQ. The CDR3 region has the DNA TGTGCCAGCACCAGAAGAAGAGATCGTAAAGGAGGTGATGCGGCAGATACGCAGTATTTT. Protein: CASTRRRDRKGGDAADTQYF.

The V and J genes are TRBV5-1 and TRBJ2-1, with TRBD2 matching 9 bases. Germline V gene data show CDR1 as SGHRS and CDR2 as YFSETQ. CDR3 length: 19 amino acids. V shed 4 bases and J 4 bases; nucleotides not matched to a gene: 18. CDR3 sequence: CASSPGDESYSGRYNEQFF. DNA of the CDR3: TGCGCCAGCAGCCCGGGGGACGAGAGCTATAGCGGGAGATACAATGAGCAGTTCTTC.

The V call is TRBV3-1, the J call TRBJ2-3; 8 bases map to TRBD2. Trimming took 6 bases from V and 0 from J; bases not matched to a gene: 11. CDR3 length equals 17 residues. Germline values: CDR1 LGHDT, CDR2 YNNKEL (reference sequence). The CDR3 DNA follows: TGTGCCAGCAGTCGAAGAGGCTCTAGCGGGAGCACAGATACGCAGTATTTT. Translated, it gives CASSRRGSSGSTDTQYF.

V gene TRBV24-1 combines with J gene TRBJ2-5; 8 bases are shared with TRBD1. The CDR3 sequence is 16 residues long. Per germline, CDR1 KGHDR and CDR2 SFDVKD. Trimming cost V 3 bases and J 5 bases; bases outside gene matches: 10. CDR3 nucleotide sequence: TGTGCCACCAGTGATAAGGGACAGGCCCGAGGGGAGACCCAGTACTTC. Its protein is CATSDKGQARGETQYF.

This clonotype was observed many times. The chain links TRBV29-1 to TRBJ1-1; 7 bases agree with TRBD1. The CDR3 loop spans 15 amino acids. V shed 5 bases, J shed 4 bases, and the junction held 13 bases outside the gene matches. Germline V lookup: CDR1 SQVTM, CDR2 ANQGSEA. The CDR3 region has the DNA TGCAGCGTTTTCACTGACAGGGACTCTCCCACTGAAGCTTTCTTT. Encoded protein: CSVFTDRDSPTEAFF. Full variable domain (missing parts from reference TRBV29-1 and TRBJ1-1): SAVISQKPSRDICQRGTSLTIQCQVDSQVTMMFWYRQQPGQSLTLIATANQGSEATYESGFVIDKFPISRPNLTFSTLTVSNMSPEDSSIYLCSVFTDRDSPTEAFFGQGTRLTVV.

Ten or more counts support this clonotype. The J gene is TRBJ2-1, the V gene TRBV5-1; D not certain. The germline CDR1 and CDR2 sequences are SGHRS and YFSETQ. The CDR3 totals 13 residues. V lost 1 base to trimming and J lost 8 bases, with 10 bases between them. The CDR3 coding sequence is TGCGCCAGCAGCTTGCCAGTGGTCGATGAGCAGTTCTTC. Protein product: CASSLPVVDEQFF.

The chain is built from TRBV12-3 or TRBV12-4 and TRBJ1-5; D is unresolved. V lost 1 base to trimming and J lost 0 bases, with 13 bases between them. CDR3 size: 17 residues. This chain's CDR3 is CASSLVGGRDSNQPQHF. The CDR3 DNA sequence: TGTGCCAGCAGTTTAGTGGGAGGGAGGGATAGCAATCAGCCCCAGCATTTT.

This clonotype showed up just a few times. The chain has TRBV12-3 or TRBV12-4 and TRBJ2-1, with 13 nucleotides matching TRBD2. V was pared by 4 bases and J by 9 bases, with 9 bases of the junction left unmatched. The CDR3 covers 16 residues. The CDR3 nucleotides are TGTGCCAGCAGTTCCGATGGGGGACTAGCGGGGTTTGAGCAGTTCTTC. This translates into CASSSDGGLAGFEQFF.

This clonotype has just a few counts. Here the CDR3 DNA reads TGTGCCAGCAGTTTAGCCCGGGACACAACCGGCGAGCAGTACTTC. Protein product: CASSLARDTTGEQYF. The chain joins TRBV27 to TRBJ2-7; weak D call: TRBD1 (6 bases). The germline V gene has CDR1 MNHEY and CDR2 SMNVEV (reference sequence). This CDR3 is 15 amino acids long. Trimming took 2 bases from V and 6 from J, leaving 17 bases between them.

The chain carries TRBV7-2 and TRBJ2-5; D uncertain. CDR3 length: 14 residues. CDR1 is SGHTA, CDR2 FQGNSA, per germline. V lost 1 base to trimming and J lost 5 bases, with 11 bases between them. Written as DNA, the CDR3 is TGTGCCAGCAGCTTAGTTGGGGTGAGGGAGACCCAGTACTTC. Translation gives CASSLVGVRETQYF.

The genes are TRBV11-2 and TRBJ2-3; D not resolved. V lost 1 base and J 2 bases, leaving 13 bases between the germline ends. Germline V lookup: CDR1 SGHAT, CDR2 FQNNGV. CDR3 length: 16 amino acids. CDR3 sequence: CASSLAFGYFTDTQYF. As DNA, the CDR3 is TGTGCCAGCAGCTTAGCTTTTGGCTACTTCACAGATACGCAGTATTTT.

The chain carries TRBV4-1 and TRBJ1-4; no firm D call. The V end was cut by 4 bases, the J end by 6 bases, with 15 bases between. The CDR3 runs 15 residues. The germline V gene encodes CDR1 MGHRA and CDR2 YSYEKL. The CDR3 DNA follows: TGCGCCAGCAGCCCAGACACCGGGTTGCATGAAAAACTGTTTTTT. Encoded protein: CASSPDTGLHEKLFF.

This clonotype turned up a few times. The chain has TRBV2 and TRBJ1-1; D is uncertain. Per germline, CDR1 SNHLY and CDR2 FYNNEI. Trimming cost V 7 bases and J 11 bases, with 11 bases left between them. The CDR3 spans 10 residues. The CDR3 DNA follows: TGTGCCAGCATGACTCAGAGGGCTTTCTTT. This translates into CASMTQRAFF.

This chain joins TRBV5-5 and TRBJ2-2; tentatively, D is TRBD1 (5 bases). Germline V CDR1 and CDR2: SGHKS, YYEKEE (reference sequence). V was cut by 4 bases and J by 6 bases, with 16 bases left in between. CDR3 length: 15 amino acids. The CDR3 loop reads CASSLTRGDAGELFF. The CDR3 DNA reads as TGTGCCAGCAGCCTCACAAGGGGCGACGCCGGGGAGCTGTTTTTT. Together with reference TRBV5-5 and TRBJ2-2, the CDR3 gives the full variable domain: DAGVTQSPTHLIKTRGQQVTLRCSPISGHKSVSWYQQVLGQGPQFIFQYYEKEERGRGNFPDRFSARQFPNYSSELNVNALLLGDSALYLCASSLTRGDAGELFFGEGSRLTVL.

The gene calls are TRBV11-3 and TRBJ2-7, with D possibly matching TRBD2 (6 bases). In germline, CDR1 is SGHNT, CDR2 YENEEA. V was trimmed by 4 bases and J by 1 base, leaving 32 bases between them. The CDR3 sequence is 21 residues long. The CDR3 here is CASSSTIEPTPGLYQSYEQYF. The CDR3, as DNA: TGTGCCAGCAGCTCCACCATCGAACCTACTCCGGGACTCTACCAATCCTACGAGCAGTACTTC.

The rearrangement joins TRBV12-3 or TRBV12-4 to TRBJ2-1, with unresolved D. With 1 base removed from V and 10 bases from J, the gap between germline ends came to 14 bases. The CDR3 is 14 residues long. CDR3 residues: CASSLGQPSKEQFF. The CDR3 DNA reads as TGTGCCAGCAGTTTAGGGCAGCCCTCTAAGGAGCAGTTCTTC.

This chain uses TRBV5-1 with TRBJ2-7, with 8 bases that match TRBD2. CDR3 size: 19 residues. Germline CDR1 and CDR2: SGHRS and YFSETQ. V trimming: 1 base; J trimming: 3 bases; junction bases outside the gene matches: 18. The CDR3 loop is CASSLFPAGASGGNYEQYF. The CDR3 nucleotides read TGCGCCAGCAGCTTGTTTCCAGCGGGAGCCTCGGGGGGCAACTACGAGCAGTACTTC.

This clonotype was counted a few times. The V and J genes are TRBV7-9 and TRBJ2-1; no definite D call. Germline CDR1 is SEHNR and CDR2 is FQNEAQ (reference sequence). The length of the CDR3 is 14 residues. Trimming pared 2 bases from V and 5 bases from J, leaving 10 bases between. CDR3 sequence (DNA): TGTGCCAGCAGCTTAAGATGGGCCGACAATGAGCAGTTCTTC. This translates into CASSLRWADNEQFF.

The chain carries TRBV5-5 and TRBJ2-3, with D hard to call. Trimming took 3 bases from V and 2 from J, leaving 10 bases between them. This CDR3 is 14 amino acids long. Germline assignment: CDR1 SGHKS and CDR2 YYEKEE (reference sequence). CDR3 loop: CASSSIRSTDTQYF. CDR3 sequence (DNA): TGTGCCAGCAGCTCCATAAGATCCACAGATACGCAGTATTTT.

This clonotype was seen repeatedly, ten times or more. The CDR3 here is CASSRARGGGTEAFF. CDR3 nucleotides: TGTGCCAGCAGCCGAGCCCGGGGCGGGGGGACTGAAGCTTTCTTT. J is TRBJ1-1 and V is TRBV3-1; tentative D call: TRBD1 (5 bases). The CDR3 runs 15 residues. Deletions cut 4 bases from V and 5 bases from J, with 17 bases between. Per the germline V gene, CDR1 is LGHDT and CDR2 is YNNKEL (reference sequence). Based on the CDR3 plus reference TRBV3-1 and TRBJ1-1, the full variable domain is DTAVSQTPKYLVTQMGNDKSIKCEQNLGHDTMYWYKQDSKKFLKIMFSYNNKELIINETVPNRFSPKSPDKAHLNLHINSLELGDSAVYFCASSRARGGGTEAFFGQGTRLTVV.